This T cell receptor beta chain is from a study of cytomegalovirus exposure and HLA in healthy donors. General study points: Specificity of a few CMV-associated chains for CMV antigens was verified in vitro. It was reportedly the case that the classifier diagnosed cytomegalovirus status with high specificity and sensitivity. The study recorded fewer than 200 TCR beta chains that were cytomegalovirus-associated. That first-cohort TCR clusters tended to co-occur in the 90 to 150 validation repertoires was found in a later analysis.

The germline V gene has CDR1 SGHRS and CDR2 YFSETQ. V shed 1 base and J 4 bases; nucleotides not matched to a gene: 8. The CDR3 length is 16 residues. The repertoire was sequenced with immunoSEQ multiplex PCR; TCRdb's copy has only in-frame clones and lacks some. Of some 250,000 clones listed, roughly 86% are singletons. As regards this clone: The antigen is unknown.

This sequence originates from a woman in her thirties in good health and CMV-seropositive. The chain uses TRBV5-1 and TRBJ1-2; 9 nucleotides line up with TRBD1. Input material: PBMCs. The CDR3 spells CASSLLGWDRVYGYTF. The CDR3 nucleotides are TGCGCCAGCAGCTTGTTGGGATGGGACAGGGTCTATGGCTACACCTTC.